One sample yielded the 19 T cell receptor beta chains listed below, sequenced in a study of T cells in Graves' hyperthyroidism and ophthalmopathy (dated by TCRdb to about 2019). Libraries were constructed by multiplex PCR. TCRdb records Illumina HiSeq 2000 as the sequencer. TCR beta CDR3 regions were amplified from RNA transcripts. The first round of RT-PCR for the TCR CDR3 was performed with the HTBI primer set and the Qiagen OneStep RT-PCR kit. TCRdb itself trimmed the public reads at Q25 with fastp, ran MiXCR and retained productive beta chains. CDR3 protein sequences are deduplicated, and each keeps its most common genes and DNA. The sample table lists 800,000 or so distinct CDR3 sequences, 38% of them with a count of one. The top ten clones comprise around 10% of the sample. Sequencing was performed on blood. All receptors derive from a man aged 18 to 35 with Graves' hyperthyroidism.

The table lists this clonotype with many counts. The chain combines TRBV7-9 with TRBJ1-6; 7 nucleotides agree with TRBD1. V was pared by 8 bases and J by 5 bases, with 9 bases of the junction left unmatched. Germline V gene sequence: CDR1 SEHNR, CDR2 FQNEAQ (reference sequence). The CDR3 totals 15 residues. The CDR3 reads CASRIQGVDNSPLHF. The DNA for the CDR3 is TGTGCCAGCCGAATTCAGGGGGTGGATAATTCACCCCTCCACTTT.

This sequence joins TRBV10-3 and TRBJ1-3, with D uncertain. The germline CDR1 and CDR2 sequences are ENHRY and SYGVKD. The CDR3 consists of 11 residues. V was trimmed by 1 base and J by 8 bases, leaving 3 bases between them. The CDR3 is CAISEWDTIYF. The CDR3 nucleotides read TGTGCCATCAGTGAGTGGGACACCATATATTTT.

With respect to this clonotype: A much larger clone sits a single nucleotide away, making a read error possible. The rearrangement joins TRBV7-2 to TRBJ1-5; 7 nucleotides agree with TRBD1. The J segment lost 6 bases and the V segment lost 5 bases, leaving 10 bases of the junction unmatched. The CDR3 is 15 residues long. Per germline, CDR1 SGHTA and CDR2 FQGNSA. This CDR3 is CASSVRQGLFQPQHF. The CDR3 DNA is TGTGCCAGCAGCGTTAGACAGGGTTTGTTTCAGCCCCAGCATTTT.

This clonotype was picked up a small number of times. The V gene is TRBV2, the J gene TRBJ1-6; D not resolved. Germline CDR1 SNHLY, CDR2 FYNNEI. CDR3 length: 17 amino acids. Trimming pared 4 bases from V and 0 bases from J, leaving 13 bases between. The CDR3 sequence: CASSVRQLNSYNSPLHF. CDR3 sequence (DNA): TGTGCCAGCAGTGTACGGCAGCTCAACTCCTATAATTCACCCCTCCACTTT.

V is TRBV15 and J is TRBJ2-5, with a possible D match to TRBD1 (6 bases). This CDR3 comprises 15 residues. V was clipped by 3 bases and J by 4 bases, with 15 bases between them. The germline CDR1 and CDR2 sequences are LNHNV and YYDKDF (reference sequence). The CDR3 loop is CATSSEAGAGETQYF. DNA for the CDR3: TGTGCCACCAGCAGTGAGGCAGGGGCCGGAGAGACCCAGTACTTC.

This clonotype showed up just once. Sequence at one end of the junction differs from germline and may be a read error. The V and J genes are TRBV20-1 and TRBJ2-7, with D tentatively TRBD2 (6 bases). In germline, CDR1 is DFQATT, CDR2 SNEGSKA (reference sequence). The CDR3 contains 12 residues. The CDR3 sequence is CGATGPEGEQYF. The CDR3 DNA follows: TGCGGTGCAACCGGGCCGGAGGGCGAGCAGTACTTC.

This clonotype has just a few counts. V is TRBV2 and J is TRBJ1-3; tentative D call: TRBD1 (5 bases). The CDR3 loop spans 15 amino acids. Germline V gene lookup returns CDR1 SNHLY and CDR2 FYNNEI. Trimming took 4 bases from V and 2 from J, leaving 12 bases between them. CDR3 sequence (DNA): TGTGCCAGCAGTGCTAGCCAGGGAGCTGGAAACACCATATATTTT. Encoded protein: CASSASQGAGNTIYF.

This chain links TRBV20-1 with TRBJ1-4, with D perhaps matching TRBD1 (6 bases). Trimming removed 5 bases from V and 4 bases from J, with 14 bases in between. The CDR3 runs to 14 residues. Per germline, CDR1 DFQATT and CDR2 SNEGSKA (reference sequence). Here the CDR3 reads CSAFMGAYNEKLFF. Here the CDR3 DNA reads TGCAGTGCTTTTATGGGGGCATATAATGAAAAACTGTTTTTT.

This clonotype was observed a handful of times. The chain uses TRBV6-5 and TRBJ2-7; perhaps D is TRBD1 or TRBD2 (5 bases each). The CDR3 extends over 13 amino acids. Trimming left V 2 bases short and J 3 bases short, with 8 bases between. Per the germline V gene, CDR1 is MNHEY and CDR2 is SVGAGI. The CDR3, as DNA: TGTGCCAGCAGTTACGGGACGTACTACGAGCAGTACTTC. It specifies CASSYGTYYEQYF.

This clonotype was seen just once. The chain uses TRBV2 and TRBJ1-6; 11 bases are a match to TRBD1. Germline trimming cut 7 bases from V and 7 bases from J; bases unmatched to any gene: 3. CDR3 length: 14 amino acids. The germline V gene encodes CDR1 SNHLY and CDR2 FYNNEI. This chain's CDR3 is CASTGQGANSPLHF. CDR3 nucleotides: TGTGCCAGCACTGGACAGGGGGCGAATTCACCCCTCCACTTT.

The chain links TRBV12-3 or TRBV12-4 to TRBJ1-1; D remains ambiguous. This CDR3 is built from 13 residues. V was cut by 6 bases and J by 3 bases, with 11 bases left in between. The CDR3 DNA follows: TGTGCCAGCAGAGACACCGGGGACACTGAAGCTTTCTTT. It translates to CASRDTGDTEAFF.

For this clonotype: One end of the junction is discordant with germline, which a read error may explain. V usage is TRBV7-2 and J usage is TRBJ1-1; the D gene is possibly TRBD1 (5 bases). Germline-derived CDR1 and CDR2 are SGHTA and FQGNSA. The CDR3 covers 15 residues. The CDR3 is CPSSQDRQGWTEAFF. CDR3 coding DNA: TGTCCCAGCAGCCAAGATCGGCAGGGCTGGACTGAAGCTTTCTTT.

The CDR3 DNA is TGTGCCAGCACTCCAGCCGGGGAGCTGTTTTTT. It yields the protein CASTPAGELFF. The chain couples TRBV2 to TRBJ2-2, with D hard to call. CDR3 length: 11 residues. Trimming stripped 7 bases from V and 6 bases from J, with 6 bases between. CDR1 and CDR2 (germline): SNHLY, FYNNEI. The whole variable domain, remainder taken from reference TRBV2 and TRBJ2-2, is EPEVTQTPSHQVTQMGQEVILRCVPISNHLYFYWYRQILGQKVEFLVSFYNNEISEKSEIFDDQFSVERPDGSNFTLKIRSTKLEDSAMYFCASTPAGELFFGEGSRLTVL.

This clonotype was detected many times. The genes are TRBV5-1 and TRBJ2-7; D uncertain. The CDR3 is made up of 13 amino acids. CDR1 and CDR2 from the germline V gene are SGHRS and YFSETQ. V shed 0 bases and J shed 7 bases, with 11 bases lying between them. The CDR3 DNA reads TGCGCCAGCAGCTTGGAAGGACGTCGAGAGCAGTACTTC. It is translated as CASSLEGRREQYF.

On this clonotype: A much larger clone differs from this one at a single base, so this may be a read error. The genes are TRBV10-3 and TRBJ1-4, with D perhaps matching TRBD1 (5 bases). The CDR3 covers 14 residues. Trimming took 6 bases from V and 8 from J, leaving 16 bases between them. The germline gives CDR1 ENHRY, CDR2 SYGVKD. The CDR3 region has the DNA TGTGCCATCAGCGCCCTGATCGAGGGGGAAAAACTGTTTTTT. Its protein product is CAISALIEGEKLFF.

As for this clonotype: This may be a read error: a much more frequent sequence differs by one nucleotide. The rearrangement uses TRBV15 and TRBJ1-3; D possibly corresponds to TRBD1 (5 bases). Germline CDR1 and CDR2: LNHNV and YYDKDF (reference sequence). The CDR3 is 14 amino acids. Here the CDR3 reads CASSPGGLWSTIYF. DNA of the CDR3: TGTGCCAGCAGCCCTGGGGGTTTGTGGAGCACCATATATTTT.

This clonotype has ten or more counts. V usage is TRBV7-2 and J usage is TRBJ2-7; D remains unclear. The CDR3 spans 13 residues. V lost 5 bases and J 2 bases, leaving 10 bases between the germline ends. The germline gives CDR1 SGHTA, CDR2 FQGNSA. In nucleotides, the CDR3 is TGTGCCAGCAGCCCAACTATCACCTACGAGCAGTACTTC. The encoded protein is CASSPTITYEQYF.

This clonotype was recorded at least ten times. This rearrangement joins TRBV7-6 to TRBJ2-7, with 10 bases identical to TRBD1. The CDR3 runs 14 residues. V trimming: 5 bases; J trimming: 6 bases; junction bases outside the gene matches: 7. Germline CDR1 and CDR2: SGHVS and FNYEAQ. This CDR3 is CASSPTGTGAEQYF. The DNA of the CDR3 is TGTGCCAGCAGCCCAACGGGGACAGGGGCCGAGCAGTACTTC.

There are a few counts of this clonotype. The CDR3 region has the DNA TGTGCCAGCAACCGTTTCAGGGTGAATGAGACCCAGTACTTC. This gives the protein CASNRFRVNETQYF. The chain has TRBV11-2 and TRBJ2-5; possibly TRBD1 for D (5 bases). Germline V gene data show CDR1 as SGHAT and CDR2 as FQNNGV. The CDR3 is 14 amino acids. Trimming removed 7 bases from V and 5 bases from J, with 17 bases in between. Supplemented by reference TRBV11-2 and TRBJ2-5, the full variable domain reads EAGVAQSPRYKIIEKRQSVAFWCNPISGHATLYWYQQILGQGPKLLIQFQNNGVVDDSQLPKDRFSAERLKGVDSTLKIQPAKLEDSAVYLCASNRFRVNETQYFGPGTRLLVL.